This T cell receptor (beta chain) comes out of a study of T cell repertoires in aging, cancer and after chemotherapy. The junction had 4 bases not matched to a gene; V was cut back by 6 bases and J by 8 bases. CDR1 is MNHEY, CDR2 SMNVEV, per germline (reference sequence). The CDR3 length is 14 residues. This clonotype qualifies as medium-sized. TRB rearrangements spanning V, D and J were amplified using mixed TRB-A/B primers. MiXCR was run by TCRdb on the multiplex PCR reads, yielding one entry per CDR3 protein. The repertoire has 2,500 to 3,500 distinct CDR3 sequences, about 20% of them found once; the top ten carry roughly three fifths. Peripheral blood genomic DNA, not sorted cells or RNA, was the template.

This clonotype was obtained from a human donor with a solid tumor. Input material: blood. This chain uses TRBV27 with TRBJ1-6; 10 positions match TRBD1. The CDR3: CASSVDRGHSPLHF. In DNA, the CDR3 is TGTGCCAGCAGCGTCGACAGGGGGCATTCACCCCTCCACTTT.